This TCR beta chain was identified during a study of technical replicates of blood from a handful of donors. TCRdb's table, derived via immunoSEQ multiplex PCR, lists solely in-frame clones and lacks some. This sample carries over 85,000 clones, approximately 94% of them seen once, and the ten largest clones take about 0.26%. This clone was recorded once. V lost 3 bases, J lost 3 bases, and 6 bases stayed unmatched. This CDR3 comprises 15 residues. CDR1 and CDR2 from the germline V gene are KGHSH and LQKENI. The sequenced sample was T cells isolated from PBMCs. The chain links TRBV18 to TRBJ1-1; 8 nucleotides match TRBD1. This clonotype was obtained from a human donor in good health. This CDR3 reads CASSPMGQVYTEAFF. The CDR3 DNA reads TGTGCCAGCTCACCGATGGGACAGGTCTACACTGAAGCTTTCTTT. Using reference TRBV18 and TRBJ1-1 for the parts outside the CDR3, the full variable domain is NAGVMQNPRHLVRRRGQEARLRCSPMKGHSHVYWYRQLPEEGLKFMVYLQKENIIDESGMPKERFSAEFPKEGPSILRIQQVVRGDSAAYFCASSPMGQVYTEAFFGQGTRLTVV.